These 23 T cell receptor beta chains were sequenced from one sample in a study of cytomegalovirus exposure and HLA in healthy donors. It was with 60 Vbeta and 13 Jbeta primers that the PCR ran. The assay was immunoSEQ multiplex PCR, and TCRdb's table has in-frame clones only and misses some. The data hold more than 95,000 clones, with around three quarters observed a single time. The sample consisted of PBMCs. The receptors stem from a man aged 40-50 years in good health and CMV-seronegative.

V usage is TRBV5-4 and J usage is TRBJ1-4, with D tentatively TRBD1 (6 bases). Per the germline V gene, CDR1 is SGHNT and CDR2 is YYREEE (reference sequence). V was cut by 4 bases and J by 0 bases, with 10 bases left in between. The CDR3 is made up of 15 amino acids. The CDR3 loop reads CASSGEGATNEKLFF. CDR3 coding DNA: TGTGCCAGCAGCGGGGAGGGGGCAACTAATGAAAAACTGTTTTTT.

The chain has TRBV7-2 and TRBJ1-1; maybe TRBD1 (6 bases). The germline V gene has CDR1 SGHTA and CDR2 FQGNSA. V was clipped by 5 bases and J by 1 base, with 14 bases between them. The CDR3 length is 15 residues. The CDR3: CASSGRGGRNTEAFF. The CDR3, as DNA: TGTGCCAGCAGCGGGAGGGGGGGGAGGAACACTGAAGCTTTCTTT. The variable domain in full, with the rest retrieved from reference TRBV7-2 and TRBJ1-1, is GAGVSQSPSNKVTEKGKDVELRCDPISGHTALYWYRQSLGQGLEFLIYFQGNSAPDKSGLPSDRFSAERTGGSVSTLTIQRTQQEDSAVYLCASSGRGGRNTEAFFGQGTRLTVV.

This chain uses TRBV27 with TRBJ1-6; D is unresolved. The V end lost 6 bases, the J end lost 3 bases, and 9 bases lay between the germline ends. The CDR3 runs 14 residues. Germline loops: CDR1 MNHEY, CDR2 SMNVEV (reference sequence). This CDR3 is CASRPEGYNSPLHF. The CDR3 DNA is TGTGCCAGCAGGCCGGAGGGCTATAATTCACCCCTCCACTTT.

A few counts support this clone. The chain uses TRBV7-8 and TRBJ2-3; 7 bases fit TRBD1. Germline-derived CDR1 and CDR2 are SGHVS and FQNEAQ. V lost 4 bases and J lost 3; bases outside the gene matches: 7. The CDR3 runs to 15 residues. This CDR3 is CASSSPGQTTDTQYF. CDR3 DNA: TGTGCCAGCAGCTCCCCGGGACAGACGACAGATACGCAGTATTTT.

The gene calls are TRBV28 and TRBJ1-5; D possibly corresponds to TRBD1 (5 bases). The CDR3 length is 15 residues. With 5 bases removed from V and 0 bases from J, the gap between germline ends came to 11 bases. The V gene's germline CDR1 is MDHEN and CDR2 SYDVKM. CDR3 loop: CASSRTGASNQPQHF. In DNA form, the CDR3 reads TGTGCCAGCAGTAGAACAGGAGCTAGCAATCAGCCCCAGCATTTT.

This clone has just a few counts. The chain employs TRBV7-2 and TRBJ2-1, with 9 bases identical to TRBD1. Per germline, CDR1 SGHTA and CDR2 FQGNSA. J was trimmed by 8 bases and V by 4 bases; bases with no gene match: 15. CDR3 size: 17 residues. Here the CDR3 reads CASSSPQPGTGTDEQFF. The CDR3 region has the DNA TGTGCCAGCAGCTCGCCACAACCCGGGACAGGGACAGATGAGCAGTTCTTC.

This clone was seen once. V is TRBV19 and J is TRBJ1-3; no reliable D call. Per germline, CDR1 LNHDA and CDR2 SQIVND (reference sequence). The ends were cut back, 7 bases at V and 5 bases at J, with 18 bases in the middle. There are 15 residues in the CDR3. The CDR3 sequence: CASTISLLLRNTIYF. CDR3 in DNA: TGTGCCAGTACGATCTCTCTTTTGCTAAGAAACACCATATATTTT.

This sequence joins TRBV9 and TRBJ1-2; D ambiguous. Germline V CDR1 and CDR2: SGDLS, YYNGEE. The CDR3 loop spans 13 amino acids. Trimming stripped 1 base from V and 5 bases from J, with 9 bases between. The CDR3 reads CASSVSSEYGYTF. CDR3 sequence (DNA): TGTGCCAGCAGCGTAAGTTCAGAATATGGCTACACCTTC.

This clone was picked up a small number of times. The chain recombines TRBV9 with TRBJ2-5; possible D gene TRBD2, 5 bases. V was trimmed by 0 bases and J by 1 base, leaving 13 bases between them. Germline lookup yields CDR1 SGDLS and CDR2 YYNGEE. The CDR3 totals 16 residues. The CDR3 DNA is TGTGCCAGCAGCGTAGGGTTTTTCGGGGTCCAAGAGACCCAGTACTTC. It codes for CASSVGFFGVQETQYF.

The chain recombines TRBV6-5 with TRBJ1-2; a weak D match, TRBD1 (5 bases). CDR3 length: 14 amino acids. CDR1 MNHEY and CDR2 SVGAGI come from the germline V gene. V lost 0 bases, J lost 4 bases, and 9 bases lay in between. CDR3 sequence reads: CASSYSRRAYGYTF. Written as DNA, the CDR3 is TGTGCCAGCAGTTACTCGCGCAGGGCCTATGGCTACACCTTC.

The chain links TRBV7-8 to TRBJ2-1; no reliable D call. With 4 bases removed from V and 4 bases from J, the gap between germline ends came to 11 bases. The germline gives CDR1 SGHVS, CDR2 FQNEAQ. The CDR3 is made up of 14 amino acids. CDR3 coding DNA: TGTGCCAGCAGCTCCCCCAACGCGTACAATGAGCAGTTCTTC. Translating gives CASSSPNAYNEQFF.

CDR3 sequence: CATSSPGYEQFF. The CDR3 nucleotides are TGTGCCACCTCGAGCCCTGGTTATGAGCAGTTCTTC. The chain is built from TRBV7-9 and TRBJ2-1, with D unclear. CDR1 and CDR2 (germline): SEHNR, FQNEAQ (reference sequence). The CDR3 loop spans 12 amino acids. The V end lost 10 bases, the J end lost 8 bases, and 15 bases lay between the germline ends.

This chain links TRBV9 with TRBJ2-2, with 8 positions matching TRBD2. The J segment lost 0 bases and the V segment lost 0 bases, leaving 1 base of the junction unmatched. Germline V gene lookup returns CDR1 SGDLS and CDR2 YYNGEE. This CDR3 has 16 amino acids. CDR3 nucleotides: TGTGCCAGCAGCGTAGCAGCGGGGGCGAACACCGGGGAGCTGTTTTTT. It encodes CASSVAAGANTGELFF.

V gene TRBV29-1 combines with J gene TRBJ1-6, with TRBD1 as a possible D gene (6 bases). The CDR3 has 14 residues. Germline assignment: CDR1 SQVTM and CDR2 ANQGSEA. Trimming left V 4 bases short and J 3 bases short, with 10 bases between. The CDR3 protein is CSVGEGGYNSPLHF. CDR3 nucleotides: TGCAGCGTTGGAGAAGGGGGCTATAATTCACCCCTCCACTTT.

The chain's CDR3 is CASGLGQGGPGELFF. The CDR3 nucleotides are TGTGCTAGTGGTTTGGGACAGGGGGGGCCCGGGGAGCTGTTTTTT. The V call is TRBV12-5, the J call TRBJ2-2; 9 nucleotides align to TRBD1. The germline V gene has CDR1 LGHNT and CDR2 FRNRAP. The CDR3 spans 15 residues. Trimming took 1 base from V and 6 from J; bases not matched to a gene: 3.

The V gene is TRBV7-8, the J gene TRBJ1-1; tentatively, D is TRBD1 (6 bases). Trimming pared 7 bases from V and 4 bases from J, leaving 13 bases between. Germline-derived CDR1 and CDR2 are SGHVS and FQNEAQ. The CDR3 runs 13 residues. The CDR3 nucleotides read TGTGCCAGCAACCCACAGGGATTCACTGAAGCTTTCTTT. This encodes CASNPQGFTEAFF. Full variable domain (outside the CDR3, taken from reference TRBV7-8 and TRBJ1-1): GAGVSQSPRYKVAKRGQDVALRCDPISGHVSLFWYQQALGQGPEFLTYFQNEAQLDKSGLPSDRFFAERPEGSVSTLKIQRTQQEDSAVYLCASNPQGFTEAFFGQGTRLTVV.

The rearrangement joins TRBV9 to TRBJ2-7; TRBD1 matches 10 bases. There are 14 residues in the CDR3. The trim removed 4 bases at V and 3 bases at J, leaving 4 bases unmatched. The germline V gene has CDR1 SGDLS and CDR2 YYNGEE. The CDR3 nucleotides read TGTGCCAGCAGCTCTCGGACAGGGGGCTACGAGCAGTACTTC. The encoded protein is CASSSRTGGYEQYF.

This CDR3 reads CASSPNQGHLYNQPQHF. The CDR3 DNA sequence: TGTGCCAGCAGCCCAAACCAGGGACATCTATACAATCAGCCCCAGCATTTT. The V call is TRBV7-2, the J call TRBJ1-5, with D possibly being TRBD1 (6 bases). The CDR3 contains 17 residues. In germline, CDR1 is SGHTA, CDR2 FQGNSA. The V gene lost 5 bases and the J gene lost 3 bases, with 20 bases spanning the gap. The full variable domain, its missing parts supplied by reference TRBV7-2 and TRBJ1-5, is GAGVSQSPSNKVTEKGKDVELRCDPISGHTALYWYRQSLGQGLEFLIYFQGNSAPDKSGLPSDRFSAERTGGSVSTLTIQRTQQEDSAVYLCASSPNQGHLYNQPQHFGDGTRLSIL.

On this clone: A junction boundary mismatches the germline segment, possibly from a read error. Distinct nucleotide sequences in the sample also encode this CDR3. J is TRBJ2-7 and V is TRBV7-9; D may be TRBD2 (5 bases). The germline CDR1 and CDR2 sequences are SEHNR and FQNEAQ (reference sequence). The CDR3 contains 12 residues. The CDR3 DNA reads as TGTTCCAGCAGCTTAGGAACGGGGGAGCAGTACTTC. Its translation is CSSSLGTGEQYF.

The chain is built from TRBV5-1 and TRBJ1-2; 7 bases are a match to TRBD1. The CDR3 totals 17 residues. Germline assignment: CDR1 SGHRS and CDR2 YFSETQ. With 0 bases clipped from V and 2 bases from J, the junction kept 10 bases outside the gene matches. CDR3 sequence (DNA): TGCGCCAGCAGCTTGGGGAACAGGGGATCCCCCAACTATGGCTACACCTTC. Its protein product is CASSLGNRGSPNYGYTF.

The CDR3 spells CASSLSRGLTSPLHF. The CDR3 coding sequence is TGTGCCAGCAGTCTCTCCAGGGGGCTGACGTCACCCCTCCACTTT. J is TRBJ1-6 and V is TRBV6-5, with 8 positions matching TRBD1. Trimming removed 5 bases from V and 10 bases from J; junction bases left unmatched: 10. Per the germline V gene, CDR1 is MNHEY and CDR2 is SVGAGI. This CDR3 contains 15 residues.

The gene calls are TRBV28 and TRBJ1-3; D gene uncertain. CDR1 is MDHEN, CDR2 SYDVKM, per germline. The CDR3 is made up of 13 amino acids. The germline V and J ends were trimmed by 7 bases and 2 bases, with 9 bases remaining between them. The CDR3, as DNA: TGTGCCAGCATCGGTTCGGCTGGAAACACCATATATTTT. Amino acids: CASIGSAGNTIYF.

This sequence joins TRBV7-9 and TRBJ1-1; D is perhaps TRBD1 (6 bases). Germline V gene sequence: CDR1 SEHNR, CDR2 FQNEAQ (reference sequence). Between the trimmed V and J ends, which lost 8 bases and 7 bases, there was a span of 23 bases. The CDR3 contains 15 residues. The CDR3: CASAGPQTGNSEAFF. In DNA, the CDR3 is TGTGCCAGCGCGGGCCCCCAAACAGGGAATAGTGAAGCTTTCTTT. Looking up the rest from reference TRBV7-9 and TRBJ1-1 gives the full variable domain: DTGVSQNPRHKITKRGQNVTFRCDPISEHNRLYWYRQTLGQGPEFLTYFQNEAQLEKSRLLSDRFSAERPKGSFSTLEIQRTEQGDSAMYLCASAGPQTGNSEAFFGQGTRLTVV.